The entry that follows covers one T cell receptor (beta chain) sequence. Its cognate antigen is unknown. This CDR3 spans 15 amino acids. V lost 4 bases to trimming and J lost 2 bases, with 14 bases between them. From germline, CDR1 is SNHLY and CDR2 FYNNEI. Incorporated into the TCR beta cDNA libraries were unique molecular identifiers, which served to reduce PCR and sequencing biases. Using its own MiXCR run on the PCR reads, TCRdb lists one record per CDR3 protein. The sample holds hundreds of thousands of distinct CDR3 sequences, over 45% seen once. This sample is part of a study of post-analysis software for immune sequencing data. General study results and limits: Strong co-clustering by F measure was seen for same-batch samples. With TRBV5-6, TRBV5-1 and TRBV20-1 included, about five TRBV segments were more frequent in patients than in controls. Controls showed significantly higher normalized Chao1 diversity than did multiple sclerosis patients.

The chain has TRBV2 and TRBJ1-2, with no clear D. Sequences were obtained from blood. This sequence originates from a girl aged 2 to 9 with multiple sclerosis. The CDR3 here is CASSGRAILNYGYTF. The CDR3 DNA is TGTGCCAGCAGTGGGAGGGCTATTCTCAACTATGGCTACACCTTC.